This record covers a single TCR beta chain. Its specificity is not known. This record comes from a study of CD8 T cells in ankylosing spondylitis. General study findings and limits: Typical of ankylosing spondylitis blood, it appeared, was a TCR beta motif of seven to nine highly homologous variants.

TCRdb ran MiXCR on the 5' RACE reads and lists one entry per CDR3 protein. The data hold fewer than 500,000 distinct CDR3 sequences, with approximately 20% observed a single time. The CDR3 covers 15 residues. The germline CDR1 and CDR2 sequences are SGHRS and YFSETQ. Trimming left V 4 bases short and J 4 bases short, with 18 bases between. This chain links TRBV5-1 with TRBJ2-7, with D possibly called TRBD1 or TRBD2 (5 bases each). The sequencing input was blood, either unsorted or a sorted T cell fraction (not recorded which). This TCR derives from a male donor with ankylosing spondylitis. The CDR3 region has the DNA TGCGCCAGCAGCCACGGGGACCCCGACTCTTACGAGCAGTACTTC. Encoded protein: CASSHGDPDSYEQYF.